The 9 T cell receptor beta chains below come from one sample, sequenced in a study of T cell repertoires in cytomegalovirus infection. TCRdb redid the calling of the reads with MiXCR, one entry per CDR3 protein. The table records roughly 250,000 distinct CDR3 sequences, approximately 22% of them present only once. Sequencing used CD8+ T cells from PBMCs. The receptors originated from a human donor in good health (CMV status not recorded). Some clones in this sample may be carry-over from other donors' samples.

This chain links TRBV7-9 with TRBJ1-1; unclear D gene. The CDR3 consists of 15 residues. The germline V gene encodes CDR1 SEHNR and CDR2 FQNEAQ (reference sequence). V was cut by 5 bases and J by 3 bases, with 16 bases left in between. The DNA for the CDR3 is TGTGCCAGCAGCCCACGGAACTTCTGGGACACTGAAGCTTTCTTT. Translating gives CASSPRNFWDTEAFF.

This clonotype showed up just a few times. The chain recombines TRBV7-9 with TRBJ1-5; D perhaps matches TRBD1 (6 bases). This CDR3 contains 20 residues. The germline V gene encodes CDR1 SEHNR and CDR2 FQNEAQ (reference sequence). Trimming took 5 bases from V and 1 from J, leaving 27 bases between them. This chain's CDR3 is CASSNNPDSGAYRSNQPQHF. The CDR3 region has the DNA TGTGCCAGCAGCAACAATCCGGACAGCGGCGCTTATAGGAGCAATCAGCCCCAGCATTTT.

The table lists this clonotype with a few counts. This chain connects TRBV28 to TRBJ1-1, with D perhaps matching TRBD1 (5 bases). The germline V and J ends were trimmed by 3 bases and 1 base, with 9 bases remaining between them. The CDR3 runs 14 residues. The germline CDR1 and CDR2 sequences are MDHEN and SYDVKM. The CDR3, as DNA: TGTGCCAGCAGTTTTGAGACAGCGAACACTGAAGCTTTCTTT. This gives the protein CASSFETANTEAFF.

The CDR3 nucleotides read TGTGCCAGCAGCTCCGAAGCGATGTTGGGTGAAAAACTGTTTTTT. This translates into CASSSEAMLGEKLFF. The chain carries TRBV4-2 and TRBJ1-4; D is uncertain. Germline V gene lookup returns CDR1 LGHNA and CDR2 YNFKEQ. V lost 5 bases to trimming and J lost 7 bases, with 17 bases between them. The CDR3 spans 15 residues.

There are many counts of this clonotype. The chain is built from TRBV24-1 and TRBJ2-3; possibly TRBD1 for D (6 bases). V lost 9 bases and J lost 2, with 11 bases in between. The CDR3 spans 13 residues. Germline loops: CDR1 KGHDR, CDR2 SFDVKD. The CDR3 reads CATSRGFTDTQYF. In nucleotides, the CDR3 is TGTGCCACCTCCAGGGGATTCACAGATACGCAGTATTTT.

This CDR3 reads CASSPRDHEQYF. In DNA, the CDR3 is TGTGCCAGCAGTCCCCGCGACCACGAGCAGTACTTC. V usage is TRBV12-3 or TRBV12-4 and J usage is TRBJ2-7, with D uncertain. V was shortened by 5 bases and J by 5 bases, with 10 bases between the two germline ends. The CDR3 spans 12 residues.

V usage is TRBV20-1 and J usage is TRBJ2-1; D is uncertain. The CDR3 is made up of 13 amino acids. Germline V gene lookup returns CDR1 DFQATT and CDR2 SNEGSKA (reference sequence). The germline V and J ends were trimmed by 3 bases and 9 bases, with 15 bases remaining between them. The CDR3 sequence: CSARLGSLREQFF. The CDR3 nucleotides read TGCAGTGCTAGGCTGGGATCCCTACGTGAGCAGTTCTTC.

The table lists this clonotype with a few counts. The V call is TRBV28, the J call TRBJ2-7; no clear D. Germline lookup yields CDR1 MDHEN and CDR2 SYDVKM. The V end lost 5 bases, the J end lost 2 bases, and 10 bases lay between the germline ends. The length of the CDR3 is 13 residues. CDR3 residues: CASSPIPAYEQYF. In DNA form, the CDR3 reads TGTGCCAGCAGTCCCATCCCAGCCTACGAGCAGTACTTC.

This clonotype was picked up many times. This chain links TRBV6-5 with TRBJ2-1; TRBD1 agrees at 7 bases. With 8 bases clipped from V and 2 bases from J, the junction kept 6 bases outside the gene matches. The CDR3 sequence is 14 residues long. The germline CDR1 and CDR2 sequences are MNHEY and SVGAGI. CDR3 sequence reads: CASSPRGTYNEQFF. Written as DNA, the CDR3 is TGTGCCAGCTCCCCCAGGGGGACCTACAATGAGCAGTTCTTC.